The sequence of this T cell receptor (beta chain) was determined in a study of blood T cell repertoires in COVID-19. Original data processing: Estimated nucleated cell counts came from reference gene primer amplification. Method: immunoSEQ multiplex PCR; TCRdb's copy keeps in-frame clones and lacks some. Clone size and V and J calls were adopted from that table, with D and trimming inferred from the DNA. The table lists 90,000 to 130,000 clones, roughly 85% of them singletons. The V end lost 2 bases, the J end lost 6 bases, and 12 bases lay between the germline ends. Germline assignment: CDR1 MNHEY and CDR2 SMNVEV (reference sequence). This CDR3 is 14 amino acids long.

The clonotype was recovered from a man aged 35 to 55 with acute or convalescent COVID-19. The sample was peripheral blood. The chain combines TRBV27 with TRBJ2-3, with D possibly matching TRBD2 (6 bases). CDR3 DNA: TGTGCCAGCAGTTTAGGCGGGGAGGTCGATACGCAGTATTTT. This codes for CASSLGGEVDTQYF.